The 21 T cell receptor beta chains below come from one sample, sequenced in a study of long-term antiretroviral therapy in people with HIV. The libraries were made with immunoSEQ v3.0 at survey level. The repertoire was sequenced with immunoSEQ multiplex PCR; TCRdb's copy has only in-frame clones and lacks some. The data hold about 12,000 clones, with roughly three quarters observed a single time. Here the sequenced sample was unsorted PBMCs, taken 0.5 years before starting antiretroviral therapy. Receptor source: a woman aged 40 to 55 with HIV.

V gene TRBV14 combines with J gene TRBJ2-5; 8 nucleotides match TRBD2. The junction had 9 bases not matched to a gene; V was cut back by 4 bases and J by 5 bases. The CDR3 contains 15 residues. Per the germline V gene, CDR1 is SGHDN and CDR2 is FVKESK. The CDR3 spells CASSPGLAGIETQYF. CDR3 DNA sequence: TGTGCCAGCAGCCCCGGGCTAGCGGGTATCGAGACCCAGTACTTC.

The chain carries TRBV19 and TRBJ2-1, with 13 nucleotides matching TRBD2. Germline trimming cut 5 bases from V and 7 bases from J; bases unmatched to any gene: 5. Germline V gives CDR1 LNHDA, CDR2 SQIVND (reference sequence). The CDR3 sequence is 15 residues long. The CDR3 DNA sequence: TGTGCCAGTAGTGAGGGGACTAGCGGGAAAAATGAGCAGTTCTTC. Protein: CASSEGTSGKNEQFF.

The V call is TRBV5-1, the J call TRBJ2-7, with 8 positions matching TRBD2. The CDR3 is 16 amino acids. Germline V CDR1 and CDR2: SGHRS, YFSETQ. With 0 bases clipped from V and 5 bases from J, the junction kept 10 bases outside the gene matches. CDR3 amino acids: CASSLDPSGRRNEQYF. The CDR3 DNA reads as TGCGCCAGCAGCTTGGATCCCAGCGGGAGAAGGAACGAGCAGTACTTC.

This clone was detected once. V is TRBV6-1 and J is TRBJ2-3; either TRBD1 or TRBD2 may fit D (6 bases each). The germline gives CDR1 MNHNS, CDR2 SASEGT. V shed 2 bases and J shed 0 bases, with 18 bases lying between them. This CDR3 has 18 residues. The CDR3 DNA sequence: TGTGCCAGCAGTGAATTGGCGGGGACAATTACTAGCACAGATACGCAGTATTTT. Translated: CASSELAGTITSTDTQYF.

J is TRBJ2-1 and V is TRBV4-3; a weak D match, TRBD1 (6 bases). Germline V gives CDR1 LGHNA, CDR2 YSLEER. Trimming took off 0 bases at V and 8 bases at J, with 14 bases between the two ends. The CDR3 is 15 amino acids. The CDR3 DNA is TGCGCCAGCAGCCAAGACTGGACAGTGGGGGATGAGCAGTTCTTC. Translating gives CASSQDWTVGDEQFF.

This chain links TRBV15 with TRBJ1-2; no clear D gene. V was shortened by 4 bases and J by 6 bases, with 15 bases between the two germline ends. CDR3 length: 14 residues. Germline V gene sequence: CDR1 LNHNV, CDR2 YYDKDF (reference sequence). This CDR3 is CATSKGGSVHGYTF. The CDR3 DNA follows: TGTGCCACCAGCAAGGGAGGGTCAGTTCATGGCTACACCTTC.

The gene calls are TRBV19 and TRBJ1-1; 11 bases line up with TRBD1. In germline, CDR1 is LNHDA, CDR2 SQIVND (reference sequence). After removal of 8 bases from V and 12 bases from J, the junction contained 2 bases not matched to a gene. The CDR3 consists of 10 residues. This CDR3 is CASGTGGTFF. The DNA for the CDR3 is TGTGCCAGTGGGACAGGGGGAACTTTCTTT.

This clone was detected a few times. The CDR3 DNA is TGCGCCAGCAGCTCAGGTTCGGGGGCTAGCGGGGGCTACGAGCAGTACTTC. Its translation is CASSSGSGASGGYEQYF. The gene calls are TRBV5-1 and TRBJ2-7; 10 bases match TRBD2. V lost 3 bases to trimming and J lost 3 bases; unmatched junction nucleotides: 12. The germline gives CDR1 SGHRS, CDR2 YFSETQ. The CDR3 totals 17 residues.

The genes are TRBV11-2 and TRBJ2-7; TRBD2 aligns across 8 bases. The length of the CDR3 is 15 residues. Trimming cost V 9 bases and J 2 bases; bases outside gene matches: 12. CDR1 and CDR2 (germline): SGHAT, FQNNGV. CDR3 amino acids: CASASRLAGPYEQYF. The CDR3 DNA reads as TGTGCCAGTGCATCCCGCCTAGCGGGTCCCTACGAGCAGTACTTC.

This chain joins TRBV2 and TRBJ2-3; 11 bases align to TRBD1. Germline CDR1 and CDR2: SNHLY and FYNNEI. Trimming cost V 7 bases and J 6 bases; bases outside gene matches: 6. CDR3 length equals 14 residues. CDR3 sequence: CASIRDRGSDTQYF. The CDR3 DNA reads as TGTGCCAGCATCCGGGACAGGGGGTCCGATACGCAGTATTTT.

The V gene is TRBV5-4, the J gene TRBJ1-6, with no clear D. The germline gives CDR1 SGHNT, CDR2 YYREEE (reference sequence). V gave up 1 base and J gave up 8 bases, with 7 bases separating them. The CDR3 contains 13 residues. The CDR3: CASSLQSDSPLHF. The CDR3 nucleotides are TGTGCCAGCAGCTTGCAGTCGGATTCACCCCTCCACTTT.

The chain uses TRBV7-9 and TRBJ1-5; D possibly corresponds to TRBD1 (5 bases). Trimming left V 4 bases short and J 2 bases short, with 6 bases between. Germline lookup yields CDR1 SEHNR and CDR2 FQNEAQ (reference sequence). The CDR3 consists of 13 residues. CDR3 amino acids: CASSWGGNQPQHF. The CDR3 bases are TGTGCCAGCAGCTGGGGGGGCAATCAGCCCCAGCATTTT.

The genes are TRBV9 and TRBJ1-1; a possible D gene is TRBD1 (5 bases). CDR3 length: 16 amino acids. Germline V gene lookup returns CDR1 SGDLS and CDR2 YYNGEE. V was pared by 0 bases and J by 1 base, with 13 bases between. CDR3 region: CASSVAVPGKNTEAFF. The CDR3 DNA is TGTGCCAGCAGCGTAGCTGTACCAGGGAAGAACACTGAAGCTTTCTTT.

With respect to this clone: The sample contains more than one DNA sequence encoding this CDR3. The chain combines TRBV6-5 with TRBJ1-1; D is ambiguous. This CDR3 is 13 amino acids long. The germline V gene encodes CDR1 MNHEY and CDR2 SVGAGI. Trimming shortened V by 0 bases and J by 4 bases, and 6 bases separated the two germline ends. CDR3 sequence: CASSYSEVTEAFF. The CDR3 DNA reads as TGTGCCAGCAGTTACTCCGAGGTCACTGAAGCTTTCTTT.

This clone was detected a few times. CDR3: CASSLAILGWDEQYF. DNA for the CDR3: TGTGCCAGCAGCTTAGCGATACTGGGATGGGACGAGCAGTACTTC. V and J are TRBV7-9 and TRBJ2-7; no firm D call. Between the trimmed V and J ends, which lost 0 bases and 5 bases, there was a span of 14 bases. The CDR3 loop spans 15 amino acids. Germline V gene lookup returns CDR1 SEHNR and CDR2 FQNEAQ (reference sequence).

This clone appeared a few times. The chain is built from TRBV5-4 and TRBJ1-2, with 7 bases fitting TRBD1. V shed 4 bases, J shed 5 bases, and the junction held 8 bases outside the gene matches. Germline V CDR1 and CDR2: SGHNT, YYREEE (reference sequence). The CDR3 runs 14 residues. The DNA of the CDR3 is TGTGCCAGCAGCCTTGGGACAGTTCCTTATGGCTACACCTTC. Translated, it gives CASSLGTVPYGYTF.

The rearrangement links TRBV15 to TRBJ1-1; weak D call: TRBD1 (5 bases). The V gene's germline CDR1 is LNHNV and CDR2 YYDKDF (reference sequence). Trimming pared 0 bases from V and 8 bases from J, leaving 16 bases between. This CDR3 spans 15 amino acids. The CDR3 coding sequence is TGTGCCACCAGCAGAGATCAGACAGCTAAAAGGGAAGCTTTCTTT. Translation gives CATSRDQTAKREAFF.

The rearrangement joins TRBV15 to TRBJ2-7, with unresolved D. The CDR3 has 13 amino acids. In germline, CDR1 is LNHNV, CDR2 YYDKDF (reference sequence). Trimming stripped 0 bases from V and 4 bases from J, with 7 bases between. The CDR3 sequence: CATSRDLGYEQYF. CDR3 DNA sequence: TGTGCCACCAGCAGAGATCTGGGTTACGAGCAGTACTTC.

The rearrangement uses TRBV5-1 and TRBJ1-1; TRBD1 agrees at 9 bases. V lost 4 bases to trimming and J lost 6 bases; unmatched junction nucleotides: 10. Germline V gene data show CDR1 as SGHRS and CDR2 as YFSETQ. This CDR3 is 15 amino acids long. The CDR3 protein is CASSTRWDRASEAFF. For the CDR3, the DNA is TGCGCCAGCAGCACCCGGTGGGACAGGGCTTCTGAAGCTTTCTTT.

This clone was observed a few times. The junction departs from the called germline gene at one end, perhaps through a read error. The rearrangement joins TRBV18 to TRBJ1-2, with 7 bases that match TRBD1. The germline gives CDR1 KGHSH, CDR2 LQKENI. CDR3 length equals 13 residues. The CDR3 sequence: CASSPSPGQPNLF. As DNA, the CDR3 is TGTGCCAGCTCACCTAGCCCGGGACAGCCTAACCTCTTC.

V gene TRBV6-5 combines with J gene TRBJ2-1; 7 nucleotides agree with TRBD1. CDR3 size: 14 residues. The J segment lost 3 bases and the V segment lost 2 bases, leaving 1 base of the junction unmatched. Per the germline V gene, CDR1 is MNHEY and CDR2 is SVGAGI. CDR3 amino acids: CASSYDRVYNEQFF. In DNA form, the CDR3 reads TGTGCCAGCAGTTACGACAGGGTCTACAATGAGCAGTTCTTC.